One and the same sample provided the 29 T cell receptor beta chains below, sequenced in a study of CD8 T cells in ankylosing spondylitis. Via MiXCR, TCRdb re-called the 5' RACE reads, giving one row per CDR3 protein. The data hold 200,000 to 250,000 distinct CDR3 sequences, with 8% to 10% observed a single time. The sequencing sample was made of blood, either unsorted or a sorted T cell fraction (not recorded which). The receptor set was obtained from a female donor with ankylosing spondylitis or in good health (not recorded which).

The chain couples TRBV11-2 to TRBJ1-1, with D perhaps TRBD1 (5 bases). This CDR3 is 17 amino acids long. V lost 0 bases, J lost 4 bases, and 18 bases lay in between. Germline V CDR1 and CDR2: SGHAT, FQNNGV. The CDR3 DNA reads TGTGCCAGCAGCTTAGAGGGGGGGTTCGGGGTAAGCACTGAAGCTTTCTTT. It codes for CASSLEGGFGVSTEAFF.

Notes on this clonotype: Sequence at one end of the junction differs from germline and may be a read error. J is TRBJ2-7 and V is TRBV20-1, with TRBD2 matching over 8 bases. CDR3 length equals 12 residues. Germline loops: CDR1 DFQATT, CDR2 SNEGSKA (reference sequence). Here the CDR3 reads CATSGSSYERYF. Here the CDR3 DNA reads TGCGCCACTAGCGGAAGCTCCTACGAGCGGTACTTC.

This clonotype was observed many times. The chain carries TRBV20-1 and TRBJ2-5; D is unclear. Germline CDR1 DFQATT, CDR2 SNEGSKA (reference sequence). This CDR3 spans 13 amino acids. In DNA form, the CDR3 reads TGCAGGCCCGAGGAGTCCCCCGCAGAGACCCAGTACTTC. Translating it yields CRPEESPAETQYF.

This clonotype was detected many times. V and J are TRBV4-3 and TRBJ1-1; a weak D match, TRBD1 (5 bases). The CDR3 has 14 amino acids. V was trimmed by 0 bases and J by 5 bases, leaving 10 bases between them. CDR1 LGHNA and CDR2 YSLEER come from the germline V gene. The CDR3 DNA reads TGCGCCAGCAGCCAAGATAAGAGGGGAACTGAAGCTTTCTTT. Translation: CASSQDKRGTEAFF.

This clonotype was detected a few times. It is likely a read error, because the conserved phenylalanine at the end of the CDR3 is missing. The limits of the CDR3 on the DNA are not certain, so only TCRdb's listed CDR3 is given. V usage is TRBV7-8 and J usage is TRBJ2-3; TRBD1, the table's D call, lacks a check against the DNA. The CDR3 extends over 12 residues, inclusive of both ends. The germline V gene encodes CDR1 SGHVS and CDR2 FQNEAQ. The CDR3 reads CASSFFGDKIHL.

This clonotype was seen repeatedly, ten times or more. This chain joins TRBV5-1 and TRBJ2-1, with TRBD2 matching 12 bases. Trimming took 0 bases from V and 5 from J; bases not matched to a gene: 3. The CDR3 length is 16 residues. Germline V gene data show CDR1 as SGHRS and CDR2 as YFSETQ. CDR3 loop: CASSLETSGSNNEQFF. CDR3 coding DNA: TGCGCCAGCAGCTTGGAGACTAGCGGGAGCAACAATGAGCAGTTCTTC.

This clonotype showed up many times. The chain employs TRBV30 and TRBJ2-7, with 8 bases that match TRBD1. The germline V gene encodes CDR1 GTSNPN and CDR2 SVGIG (reference sequence). There are 13 residues in the CDR3. The J segment lost 6 bases and the V segment lost 7 bases, leaving 11 bases of the junction unmatched. This chain's CDR3 is CAFDDRGGREQYF. The DNA of the CDR3 is TGTGCCTTCGACGACAGGGGAGGACGCGAGCAGTACTTC.

This clonotype was observed many times. In DNA, the CDR3 is TGTGCCGTCACTAGCGGGAGATTTAGAGGTACGCAGTATTTT. Protein sequence: CAVTSGRFRGTQYF. V and J are TRBV6-1 and TRBJ2-3, with 11 bases matching TRBD2. Germline V CDR1 and CDR2: MNHNS, SASEGT. V gave up 11 bases and J gave up 8 bases; unmatched junction bases: 12. CDR3 length: 14 residues.

This clonotype was counted many times. This chain uses TRBV9 with TRBJ1-2; TRBD1 is a possible D gene (6 bases). CDR1 is SGDLS, CDR2 YYNGEE, per germline. Trimming took 3 bases from V and 8 from J, leaving 17 bases between them. The CDR3 runs 14 residues. For the CDR3, the DNA is TGTGCCAGCAGCGCACACAGGGATGGAGGAGGCTACACCTTC. It yields the protein CASSAHRDGGGYTF.

Points on this clonotype: Given a much more abundant clone one base away, this may be a read error. V gene TRBV20-1 combines with J gene TRBJ2-5, with D possibly matching TRBD1 (5 bases). Per the germline V gene, CDR1 is DFQATT and CDR2 is SNEGSKA (reference sequence). This CDR3 has 13 amino acids. In nucleotides, the CDR3 is TGCAGTGCTAGGCACCAGGGTGCGGAGATCCAGTACTTC. This gives the protein CSARHQGAEIQYF.

With regard to this clonotype: A much larger clone lies a single base off, so this may be a read error. The CDR3 here is CASGFGRTELLF. The CDR3, as DNA: TGTGCTAGTGGTTTCGGGCGGACGGAACTGCTTTTT. The J gene is TRBJ1-4, the V gene TRBV12-5; no clear D. Germline assignment: CDR1 LGHNT and CDR2 FRNRAP. This CDR3 is 12 amino acids long.

The sample holds many counts of this clonotype. The chain carries TRBV20-1 and TRBJ2-3; perhaps TRBD2 as D (6 bases). Germline lookup yields CDR1 DFQATT and CDR2 SNEGSKA (reference sequence). The CDR3 spans 11 residues. The V end lost 5 bases, the J end lost 3 bases, and 6 bases lay between the germline ends. The chain's CDR3 is CSAGLTDTQYF. The CDR3 coding sequence is TGCAGTGCTGGACTAACAGATACGCAGTATTTT.

There are a few counts of this clonotype. V usage is TRBV20-1 and J usage is TRBJ2-7; 9 bases match TRBD1. The CDR3 is 13 residues long. V was clipped by 5 bases and J by 4 bases; unmatched bases: 6. Germline assignment: CDR1 DFQATT and CDR2 SNEGSKA (reference sequence). CDR3 region: CSAGPGQGYEQYF. For the CDR3, the DNA is TGCAGTGCTGGCCCGGGACAGGGTTACGAGCAGTACTTC.

This clonotype was seen repeatedly, ten times or more. The rearrangement joins TRBV7-9 to TRBJ2-2, with a weak D call TRBD1 (6 bases). The ends were cut back, 4 bases at V and 1 base at J, with 13 bases in the middle. The CDR3 has 16 amino acids. Germline lookup yields CDR1 SEHNR and CDR2 FQNEAQ (reference sequence). The chain's CDR3 is CASSSRDIRNTGELFF. The CDR3 DNA is TGTGCCAGCAGCTCCCGGGACATTAGGAACACCGGGGAGCTGTTTTTT.

This clonotype was seen at least ten times. The chain couples TRBV19 to TRBJ1-5; D possibly corresponds to TRBD1 (6 bases). CDR3 length: 11 residues. The germline V gene has CDR1 LNHDA and CDR2 SQIVND (reference sequence). CDR3 region: CAAGANQPQHF. CDR3 bases: TGTGCTGCGGGGGCCAATCAGCCCCAGCATTTT.

This clonotype was detected many times. The V gene is TRBV20-1, the J gene TRBJ2-2; no clear D gene. V was shortened by 3 bases and J by 2 bases, with 7 bases between the two germline ends. The CDR3 has 13 amino acids. Germline V gene sequence: CDR1 DFQATT, CDR2 SNEGSKA (reference sequence). The CDR3 DNA is TGCAGTGCTAGTAAACGTAACACCGGGGAGCTGTTTTTT. The encoded protein is CSASKRNTGELFF.

This clonotype was counted many times. The gene calls are TRBV20-1 and TRBJ2-5; 13 positions match TRBD2. The germline V gene has CDR1 DFQATT and CDR2 SNEGSKA (reference sequence). This CDR3 has 16 residues. Trimming removed 2 bases from V and 2 bases from J; junction bases left unmatched: 5. CDR3 bases: TGCAGTGCTAGATGGGGACTAGCGGGATCACAAGAGACCCAGTACTTC. Protein sequence: CSARWGLAGSQETQYF.

This sequence joins TRBV30 and TRBJ2-7; 7 nucleotides align to TRBD1. Germline values: CDR1 GTSNPN, CDR2 SVGIG (reference sequence). The CDR3 runs 13 residues. The junction had 4 bases not matched to a gene; V was cut back by 5 bases and J by 0 bases. CDR3 protein: CAWRQGLSYEQYF. CDR3 DNA sequence: TGTGCCTGGCGACAGGGTCTCTCCTACGAGCAGTACTTC.

This clonotype has a handful of counts. The V and J genes are TRBV7-9 and TRBJ2-6; no clear D. Germline assignment: CDR1 SEHNR and CDR2 FQNEAQ (reference sequence). The V end was cut by 5 bases, the J end by 0 bases, with 8 bases between. The CDR3 has 15 residues. The CDR3 loop reads CASSLTASGANVLTF. CDR3 coding DNA: TGTGCCAGCAGCCTTACGGCCTCTGGGGCCAACGTCCTGACTTTC.

This clonotype was recorded at least ten times. This chain links TRBV7-2 with TRBJ2-3; D possibly corresponds to TRBD1 (5 bases). Germline assignment: CDR1 SGHTA and CDR2 FQGNSA. V was clipped by 5 bases and J by 3 bases, with 15 bases between them. The CDR3 sequence is 15 residues long. In nucleotides, the CDR3 is TGTGCCAGCAGCCCCTCCAGGGATCGGACAGATACGCAGTATTTT. As protein: CASSPSRDRTDTQYF.

This chain uses TRBV7-9 with TRBJ2-1; TRBD2 might be the D (6 bases). The V gene's germline CDR1 is SEHNR and CDR2 FQNEAQ (reference sequence). Trimming pared 2 bases from V and 4 bases from J, leaving 15 bases between. The CDR3 totals 16 residues. The CDR3 loop reads CASSLMAGPVYNEQFF. CDR3 DNA sequence: TGTGCCAGCAGCTTAATGGCGGGACCGGTGTACAATGAGCAGTTCTTC.

There are many counts of this clonotype. This sequence joins TRBV6-2 or TRBV6-3 and TRBJ2-1, with D perhaps TRBD2 (5 bases). In germline, CDR1 is MNHEY, CDR2 SVGEGT. The germline V and J ends were trimmed by 8 bases and 4 bases, with 15 bases remaining between them. CDR3 size: 14 residues. Written as DNA, the CDR3 is TGTGCCAGCCTTAGGACTGGCAAGTACAATGAGCAGTTCTTC. It is translated as CASLRTGKYNEQFF.

The gene calls are TRBV10-3 and TRBJ2-1, with 12 positions matching TRBD2. Per the germline V gene, CDR1 is ENHRY and CDR2 is SYGVKD. Unmatched junction bases numbered 10, after V lost 4 bases and J lost 9 bases. This CDR3 region has 16 residues. This chain's CDR3 is CAISGIGLAGLSEQFF. CDR3 nucleotides: TGTGCCATCAGTGGTATCGGACTAGCGGGATTGAGTGAGCAGTTCTTC.

In regard to this clonotype: Being one base from a much bigger clone, this may be a read error. The V gene is TRBV5-1, the J gene TRBJ2-1; 9 positions agree with TRBD2. With V trimmed by 4 bases and J by 5 bases, 7 bases remained unmatched. Germline assignment: CDR1 SGHRS and CDR2 YFSETQ. The CDR3 is 15 amino acids. The CDR3 is CASSNSGRVHNEQFF. CDR3 nucleotide sequence: TGCGCCAGCAGCAATAGCGGGAGAGTCCACAATGAGCAGTTCTTC.

This clonotype came up many times. This chain uses TRBV29-1 with TRBJ1-3, with 8 bases aligning to TRBD1. Per the germline V gene, CDR1 is SQVTM and CDR2 is ANQGSEA. This CDR3 has 14 residues. V lost 7 bases, J lost 2 bases, and 7 bases stayed unmatched. The CDR3 sequence: CSAQDRATGNTIYF. The CDR3 DNA sequence: TGCAGCGCCCAGGACAGGGCTACTGGAAACACCATATATTTT.

This clonotype came up a few times. The chain links TRBV7-2 to TRBJ1-3, with a possible D match to TRBD1 (5 bases). Trimming removed 2 bases from V and 4 bases from J, with 12 bases in between. CDR3 length: 15 amino acids. Germline values: CDR1 SGHTA, CDR2 FQGNSA. CDR3 residues: CASSLPPRAGNTIYF. CDR3 in DNA: TGTGCCAGCAGCTTACCCCCCAGGGCGGGAAACACCATATATTTT.

This clonotype was counted at least ten times. The CDR3 loop is CASSPGFGYGYTF. CDR3 coding DNA: TGTGCCAGCAGCCCAGGGTTCGGCTATGGCTACACCTTC. The chain is built from TRBV6-1 and TRBJ1-2, with a weak D call TRBD1 (5 bases). The CDR3 has 13 amino acids. Germline V CDR1 and CDR2: MNHNS, SASEGT. Trimming left V 6 bases short and J 4 bases short, with 12 bases between.

This clonotype was seen only a few times. The J gene is TRBJ2-7, the V gene TRBV27, with 7 positions matching TRBD1. Germline V gene data show CDR1 as MNHEY and CDR2 as SMNVEV (reference sequence). J gave up 0 bases and V 3 bases, and 8 bases lay outside the gene matches. CDR3 size: 16 residues. For the CDR3, the DNA is TGTGCCAGCAGTTTGTGGCAGGGGGTCAGCTCCTACGAGCAGTACTTC. Translation gives CASSLWQGVSSYEQYF.

This clonotype was counted between two and nine times. The chain joins TRBV29-1 to TRBJ2-1, with 11 nucleotides matching TRBD2. After removal of 6 bases from V and 5 bases from J, the junction contained 9 bases not matched to a gene. The CDR3 has 15 residues. Germline loops: CDR1 SQVTM, CDR2 ANQGSEA. Here the CDR3 reads CSVPLGLAAHNEQFF. DNA for the CDR3: TGCAGCGTCCCCCTGGGACTAGCGGCACACAATGAGCAGTTCTTC.